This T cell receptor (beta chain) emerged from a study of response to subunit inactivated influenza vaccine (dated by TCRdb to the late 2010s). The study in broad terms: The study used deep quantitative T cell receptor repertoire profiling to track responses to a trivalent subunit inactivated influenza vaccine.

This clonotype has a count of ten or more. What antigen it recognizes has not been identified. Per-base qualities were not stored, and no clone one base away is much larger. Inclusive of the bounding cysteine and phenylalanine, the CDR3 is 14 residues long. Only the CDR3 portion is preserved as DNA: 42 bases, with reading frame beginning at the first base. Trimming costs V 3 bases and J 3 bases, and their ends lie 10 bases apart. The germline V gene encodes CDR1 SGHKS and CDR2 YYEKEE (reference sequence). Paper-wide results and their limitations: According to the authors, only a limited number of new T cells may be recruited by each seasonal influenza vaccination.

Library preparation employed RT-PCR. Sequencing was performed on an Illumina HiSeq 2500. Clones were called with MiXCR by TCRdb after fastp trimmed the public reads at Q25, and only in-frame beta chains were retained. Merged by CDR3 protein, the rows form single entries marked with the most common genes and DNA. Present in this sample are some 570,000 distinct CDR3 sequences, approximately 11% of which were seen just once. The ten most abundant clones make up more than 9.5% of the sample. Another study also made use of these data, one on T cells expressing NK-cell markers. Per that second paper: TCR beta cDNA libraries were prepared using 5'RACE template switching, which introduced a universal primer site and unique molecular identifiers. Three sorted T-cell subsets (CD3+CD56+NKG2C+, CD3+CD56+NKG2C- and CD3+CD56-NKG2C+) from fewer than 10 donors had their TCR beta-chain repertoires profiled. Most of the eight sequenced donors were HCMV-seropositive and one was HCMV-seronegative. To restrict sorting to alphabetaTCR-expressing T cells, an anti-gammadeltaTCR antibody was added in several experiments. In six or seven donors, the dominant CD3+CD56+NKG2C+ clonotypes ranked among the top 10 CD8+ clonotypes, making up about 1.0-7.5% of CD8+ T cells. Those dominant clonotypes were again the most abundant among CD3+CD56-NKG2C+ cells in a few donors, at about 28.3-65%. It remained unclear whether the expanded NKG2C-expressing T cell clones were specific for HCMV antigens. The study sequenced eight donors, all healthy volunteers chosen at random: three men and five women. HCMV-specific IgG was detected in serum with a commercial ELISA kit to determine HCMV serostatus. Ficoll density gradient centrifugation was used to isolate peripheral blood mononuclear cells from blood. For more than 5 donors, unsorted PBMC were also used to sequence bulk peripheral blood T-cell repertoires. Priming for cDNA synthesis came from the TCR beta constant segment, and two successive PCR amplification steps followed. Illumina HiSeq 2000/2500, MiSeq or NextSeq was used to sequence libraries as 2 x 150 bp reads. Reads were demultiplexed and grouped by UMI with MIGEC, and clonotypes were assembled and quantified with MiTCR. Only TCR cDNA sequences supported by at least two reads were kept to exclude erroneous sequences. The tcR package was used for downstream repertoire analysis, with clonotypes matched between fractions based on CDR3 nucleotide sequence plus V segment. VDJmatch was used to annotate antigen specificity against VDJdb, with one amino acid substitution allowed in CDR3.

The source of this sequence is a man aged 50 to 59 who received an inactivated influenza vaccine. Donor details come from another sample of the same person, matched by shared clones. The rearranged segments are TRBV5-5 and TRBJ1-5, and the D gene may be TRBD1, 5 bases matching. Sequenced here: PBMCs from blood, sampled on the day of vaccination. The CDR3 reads CASSSRDANQPQHF. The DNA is TGTGCCAGCAGCTCACGGGACGCCAATCAGCCCCAGCATTTT.